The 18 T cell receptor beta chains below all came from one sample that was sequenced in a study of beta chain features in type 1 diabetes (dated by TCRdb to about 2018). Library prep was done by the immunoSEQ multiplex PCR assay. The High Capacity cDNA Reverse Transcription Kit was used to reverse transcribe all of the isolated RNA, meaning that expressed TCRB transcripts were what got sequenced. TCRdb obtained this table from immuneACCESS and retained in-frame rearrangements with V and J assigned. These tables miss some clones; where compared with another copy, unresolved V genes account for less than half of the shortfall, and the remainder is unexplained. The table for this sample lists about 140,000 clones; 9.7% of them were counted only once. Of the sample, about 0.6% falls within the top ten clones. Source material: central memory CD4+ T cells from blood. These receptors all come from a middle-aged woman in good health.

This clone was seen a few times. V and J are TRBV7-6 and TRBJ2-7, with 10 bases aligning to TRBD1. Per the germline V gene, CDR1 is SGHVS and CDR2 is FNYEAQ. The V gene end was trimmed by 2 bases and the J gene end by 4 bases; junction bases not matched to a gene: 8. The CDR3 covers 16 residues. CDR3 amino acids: CASSLTGQGVAYEQYF. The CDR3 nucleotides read TGTGCCAGCAGCTTAACTGGACAGGGGGTGGCGTACGAGCAGTACTTC.

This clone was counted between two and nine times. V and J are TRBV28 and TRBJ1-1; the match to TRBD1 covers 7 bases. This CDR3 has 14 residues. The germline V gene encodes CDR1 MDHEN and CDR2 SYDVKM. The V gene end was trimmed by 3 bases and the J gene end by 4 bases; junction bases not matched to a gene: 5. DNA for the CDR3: TGTGCCAGCAGTTTTAGGGGGCTGGGCACTGAAGCTTTCTTT. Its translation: CASSFRGLGTEAFF.

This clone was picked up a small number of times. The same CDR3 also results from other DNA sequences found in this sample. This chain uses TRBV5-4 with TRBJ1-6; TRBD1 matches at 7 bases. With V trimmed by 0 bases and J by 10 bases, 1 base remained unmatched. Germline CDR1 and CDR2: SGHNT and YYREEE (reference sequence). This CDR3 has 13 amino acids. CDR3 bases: TGTGCCAGCAGCTTGGACAGGGGATCACCCCTCCACTTT. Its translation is CASSLDRGSPLHF. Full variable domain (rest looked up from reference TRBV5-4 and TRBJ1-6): ETGVTQSPTHLIKTRGQQVTLRCSSQSGHNTVSWYQQALGQGPQFIFQYYREEENGRGNFPPRFSGLQFPNYSSELNVNALELDDSALYLCASSLDRGSPLHFGNGTRLTVT.

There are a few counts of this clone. CDR3 residues: CASSFFGGQEYYEQYF. Written as DNA, the CDR3 is TGTGCCAGCAGCTTTTTTGGCGGCCAAGAATACTACGAGCAGTACTTC. The genes are TRBV7-2 and TRBJ2-7; D is unresolved. The CDR3 extends over 16 amino acids. V was pared by 3 bases and J by 3 bases, with 18 bases between. Per the germline V gene, CDR1 is SGHTA and CDR2 is FQGNSA.

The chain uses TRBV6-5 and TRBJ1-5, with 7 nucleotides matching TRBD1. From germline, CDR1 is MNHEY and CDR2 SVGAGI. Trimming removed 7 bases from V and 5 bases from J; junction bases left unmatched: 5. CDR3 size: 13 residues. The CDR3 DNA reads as TGTGCCAGCACCGAGGGACAGTATCAGCCCCAGCATTTT. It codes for CASTEGQYQPQHF.

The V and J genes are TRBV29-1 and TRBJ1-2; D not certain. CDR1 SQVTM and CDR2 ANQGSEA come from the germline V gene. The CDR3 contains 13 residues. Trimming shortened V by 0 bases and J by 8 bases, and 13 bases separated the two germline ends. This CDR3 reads CSVEDPYPGGYTF. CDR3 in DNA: TGCAGCGTTGAAGATCCCTATCCGGGAGGCTACACCTTC.

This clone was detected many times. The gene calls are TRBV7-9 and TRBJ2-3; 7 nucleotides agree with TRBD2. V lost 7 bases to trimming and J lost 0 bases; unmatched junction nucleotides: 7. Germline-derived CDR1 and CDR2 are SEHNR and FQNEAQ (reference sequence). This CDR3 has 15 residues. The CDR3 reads CASTESGVSTDTQYF. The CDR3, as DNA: TGTGCCAGCACCGAGAGCGGGGTTAGCACAGATACGCAGTATTTT.

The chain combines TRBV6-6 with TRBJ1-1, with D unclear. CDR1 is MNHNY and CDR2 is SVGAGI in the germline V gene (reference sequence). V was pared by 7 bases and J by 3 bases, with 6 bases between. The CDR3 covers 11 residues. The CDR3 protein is CASTLDTEAFF. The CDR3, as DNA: TGTGCCAGCACCCTTGACACTGAAGCTTTCTTT.

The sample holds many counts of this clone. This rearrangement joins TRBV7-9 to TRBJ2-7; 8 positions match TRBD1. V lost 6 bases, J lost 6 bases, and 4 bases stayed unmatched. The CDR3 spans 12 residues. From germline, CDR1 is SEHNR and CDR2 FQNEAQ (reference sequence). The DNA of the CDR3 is TGTGCCAGCAGTGGGACAGGATTCGAGCAGTACTTC. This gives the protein CASSGTGFEQYF.

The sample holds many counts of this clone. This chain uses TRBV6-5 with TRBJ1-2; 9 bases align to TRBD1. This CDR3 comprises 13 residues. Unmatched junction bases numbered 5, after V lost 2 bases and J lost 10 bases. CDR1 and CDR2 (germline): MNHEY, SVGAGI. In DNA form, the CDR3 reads TGTGCCAGCAGTTACCGACAGGGGGGAGACTACACCTTC. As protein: CASSYRQGGDYTF.

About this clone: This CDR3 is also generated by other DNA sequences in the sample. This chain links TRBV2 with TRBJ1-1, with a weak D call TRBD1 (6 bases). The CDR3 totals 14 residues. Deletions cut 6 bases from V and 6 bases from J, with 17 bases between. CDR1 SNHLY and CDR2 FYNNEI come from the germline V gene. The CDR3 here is CASRGFRGGAEAFF. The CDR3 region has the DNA TGTGCCAGCAGGGGGTTCAGGGGTGGGGCTGAAGCTTTCTTT.

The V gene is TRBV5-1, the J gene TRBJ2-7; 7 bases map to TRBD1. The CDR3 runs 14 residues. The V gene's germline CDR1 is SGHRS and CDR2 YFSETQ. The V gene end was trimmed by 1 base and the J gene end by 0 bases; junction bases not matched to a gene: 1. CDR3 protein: CASSLPGGSYEQYF. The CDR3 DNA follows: TGCGCCAGCAGCTTGCCAGGGGGCTCCTACGAGCAGTACTTC.

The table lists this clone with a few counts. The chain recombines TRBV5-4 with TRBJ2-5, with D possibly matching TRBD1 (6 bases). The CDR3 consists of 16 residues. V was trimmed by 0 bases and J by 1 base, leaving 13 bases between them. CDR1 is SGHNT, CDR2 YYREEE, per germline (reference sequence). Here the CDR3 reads CASSLGGTGTQETQYF. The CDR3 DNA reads TGTGCCAGCAGCTTGGGGGGCACAGGGACCCAAGAGACCCAGTACTTC.

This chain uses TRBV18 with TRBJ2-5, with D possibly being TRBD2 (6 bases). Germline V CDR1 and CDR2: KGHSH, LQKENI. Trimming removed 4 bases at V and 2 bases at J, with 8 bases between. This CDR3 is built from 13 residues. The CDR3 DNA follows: TGTGCCAGCTCACTCGGGACTCAAGAGACCCAGTACTTC. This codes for CASSLGTQETQYF.

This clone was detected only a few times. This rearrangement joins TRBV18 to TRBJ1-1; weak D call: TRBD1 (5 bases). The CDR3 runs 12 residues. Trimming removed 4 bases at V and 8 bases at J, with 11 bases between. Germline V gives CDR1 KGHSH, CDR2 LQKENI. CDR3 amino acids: CASSLGGVEAFF. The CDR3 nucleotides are TGTGCCAGCTCACTGGGGGGTGTGGAAGCTTTCTTT.

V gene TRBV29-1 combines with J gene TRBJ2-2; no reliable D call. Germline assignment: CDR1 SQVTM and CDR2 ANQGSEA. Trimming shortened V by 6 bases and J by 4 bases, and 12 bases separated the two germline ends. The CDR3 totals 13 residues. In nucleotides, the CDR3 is TGCAGCGTCTCGCAGACACGCACCGGGGAGCTGTTTTTT. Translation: CSVSQTRTGELFF.

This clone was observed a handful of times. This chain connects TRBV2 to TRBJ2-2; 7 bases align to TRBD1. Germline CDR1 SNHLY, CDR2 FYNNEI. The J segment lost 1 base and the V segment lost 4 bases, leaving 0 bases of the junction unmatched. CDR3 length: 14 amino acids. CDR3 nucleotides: TGTGCCAGCAGTGGACAGGGGAACACCGGGGAGCTGTTTTTT. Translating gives CASSGQGNTGELFF.

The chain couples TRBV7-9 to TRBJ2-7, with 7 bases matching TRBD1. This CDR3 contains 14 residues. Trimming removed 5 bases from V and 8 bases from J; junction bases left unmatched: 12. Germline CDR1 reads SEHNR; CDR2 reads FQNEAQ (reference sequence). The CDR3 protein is CASSLDRTLPKQYF. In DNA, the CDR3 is TGTGCCAGCAGCCTGGACAGGACTCTCCCTAAGCAGTACTTC.